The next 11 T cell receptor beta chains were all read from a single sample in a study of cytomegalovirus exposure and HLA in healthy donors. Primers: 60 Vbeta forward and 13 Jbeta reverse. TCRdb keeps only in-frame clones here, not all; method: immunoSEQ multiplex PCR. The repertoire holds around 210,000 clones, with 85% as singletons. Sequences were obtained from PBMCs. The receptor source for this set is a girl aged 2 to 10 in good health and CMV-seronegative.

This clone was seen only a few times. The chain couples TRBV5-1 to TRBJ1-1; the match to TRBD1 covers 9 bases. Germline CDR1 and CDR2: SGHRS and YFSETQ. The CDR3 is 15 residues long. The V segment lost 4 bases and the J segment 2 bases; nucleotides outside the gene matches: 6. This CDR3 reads CASSAQGAVNTEAFF. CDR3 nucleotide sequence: TGCGCCAGCAGCGCACAGGGGGCCGTTAACACTGAAGCTTTCTTT. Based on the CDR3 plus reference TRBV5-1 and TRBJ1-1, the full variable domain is KAGVTQTPRYLIKTRGQQVTLSCSPISGHRSVSWYQQTPGQGLQFLFEYFSETQRNKGNFPGRFSGRQFSNSRSEMNVSTLELGDSALYLCASSAQGAVNTEAFFGQGTRLTVV.

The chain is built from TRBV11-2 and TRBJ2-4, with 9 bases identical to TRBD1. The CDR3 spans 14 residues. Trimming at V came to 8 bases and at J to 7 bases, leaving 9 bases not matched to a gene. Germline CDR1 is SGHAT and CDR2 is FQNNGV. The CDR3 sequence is CASGQSGTGNIQYF. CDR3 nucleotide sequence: TGTGCCAGCGGCCAGTCCGGGACAGGGAACATTCAGTACTTC.

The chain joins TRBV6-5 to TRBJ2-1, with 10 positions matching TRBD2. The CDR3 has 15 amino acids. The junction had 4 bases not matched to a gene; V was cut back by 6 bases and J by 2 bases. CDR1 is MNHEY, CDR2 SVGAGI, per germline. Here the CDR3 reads CASSFSGGTYNEQFF. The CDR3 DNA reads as TGTGCCAGCAGCTTTAGCGGGGGGACCTACAATGAGCAGTTCTTC.

Written as DNA, the CDR3 is TGTGCCTGGAGTGGGCTAAGCGGGAGGACTAACACCGGGGAGCTGTTTTTT. As protein: CAWSGLSGRTNTGELFF. The chain employs TRBV30 and TRBJ2-2; 9 nucleotides match TRBD2. The junction had 8 bases not matched to a gene; V was cut back by 1 base and J by 2 bases. Germline V gene data show CDR1 as GTSNPN and CDR2 as SVGIG (reference sequence). The CDR3 covers 17 residues.

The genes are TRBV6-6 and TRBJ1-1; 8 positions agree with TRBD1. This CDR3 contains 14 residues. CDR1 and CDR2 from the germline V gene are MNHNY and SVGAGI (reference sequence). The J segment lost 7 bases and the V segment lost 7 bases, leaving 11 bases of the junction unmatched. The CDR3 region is CASILHTGQGEAFF. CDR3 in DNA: TGTGCCAGCATCTTACATACAGGACAGGGTGAAGCTTTCTTT.

DNA of the CDR3: TGTGCCTGGAGTGCATCCAGGGTCTCTGGAAACACCATATATTTT. It codes for CAWSASRVSGNTIYF. The gene calls are TRBV30 and TRBJ1-3; D is possibly TRBD1 (5 bases). The CDR3 loop spans 15 amino acids. The V gene's germline CDR1 is GTSNPN and CDR2 SVGIG (reference sequence). V was clipped by 1 base and J by 0 bases, with 10 bases between them.

CDR3 nucleotides: TGTGCCAGCAGTGTGACAGGCGGATCCTACGAGCAGTACTTC. Its translation: CASSVTGGSYEQYF. The J gene is TRBJ2-5, the V gene TRBV25-1; possible D gene TRBD1, 6 bases. The J call may be mistaken, given a closer DNA end match to TRBJ2-7. The germline CDR1 and CDR2 sequences are MGHDK and SYGVNS. CDR3 size: 14 residues.

The CDR3 loop is CASSREGWMNTEAFF. The CDR3 DNA reads as TGTGCCAGCAGCCGGGAGGGGTGGATGAACACTGAAGCTTTCTTT. The V and J genes are TRBV9 and TRBJ1-1; maybe TRBD1 (5 bases). The CDR3 loop spans 15 amino acids. Germline values: CDR1 SGDLS, CDR2 YYNGEE. Between the trimmed V and J ends, which lost 4 bases and 0 bases, there was a span of 13 bases.

CDR3 sequence (DNA): TGTGCCAGCAGCTTGGGAGTGAGGGCGCAGTATTTT. Its translation is CASSLGVRAQYF. This chain joins TRBV7-2 and TRBJ2-3, with D possibly matching TRBD2 (5 bases). Per germline, CDR1 SGHTA and CDR2 FQGNSA. V shed 3 bases and J shed 10 bases, with 11 bases lying between them. The CDR3 has 12 residues.

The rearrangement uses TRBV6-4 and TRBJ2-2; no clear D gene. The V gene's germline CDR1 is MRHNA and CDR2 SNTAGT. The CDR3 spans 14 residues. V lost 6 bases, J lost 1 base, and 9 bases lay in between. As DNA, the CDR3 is TGTGCCAGCAGACCAGCGAAGAACACCGGGGAGCTGTTTTTT. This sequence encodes CASRPAKNTGELFF.

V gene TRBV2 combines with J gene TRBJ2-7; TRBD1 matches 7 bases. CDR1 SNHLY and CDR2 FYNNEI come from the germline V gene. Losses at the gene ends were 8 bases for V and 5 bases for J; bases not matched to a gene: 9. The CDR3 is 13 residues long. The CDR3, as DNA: TGTGCCAGCCCCCAGACAGGGAGCGACGAGCAGTACTTC. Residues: CASPQTGSDEQYF.